Below are 8 T cell receptor beta chains sequenced from a single sample in a study of T cell responses to AZD1222 COVID-19 vaccine. Profiling relied on immunoSEQ multiplex PCR, and the TCRdb table lists in-frame clones only, not all of them. The sample includes under 150,000 clones, 70% to 90% of them seen just once. This sample comprised peripheral blood, obtained on day 0 of AZD1222 vaccination. The receptors come from an adult in good health.

The chain recombines TRBV28 with TRBJ1-4; a weak D match, TRBD1 (6 bases). The CDR3 length is 16 residues. The V end was cut by 5 bases, the J end by 7 bases, with 20 bases between. CDR1 MDHEN and CDR2 SYDVKM come from the germline V gene. CDR3 loop: CASSPYIGGYGEKLFF. CDR3 nucleotides: TGTGCCAGCAGTCCGTACATAGGGGGGTATGGTGAAAAACTGTTTTTT.

The chain has TRBV30 and TRBJ1-4; tentatively, D is TRBD1 (6 bases). V gave up 2 bases and J gave up 1 base, with 8 bases separating them. Germline assignment: CDR1 GTSNPN and CDR2 SVGIG (reference sequence). This CDR3 has 14 residues. Written as DNA, the CDR3 is TGTGCCTGGAGTAGGACAGTAACTAATGAAAAACTGTTTTTT. It encodes CAWSRTVTNEKLFF.

The genes are TRBV6-5 and TRBJ2-1; D is tentatively TRBD1 or TRBD2 (6 bases each). The V gene lost 5 bases and the J gene lost 8 bases, with 13 bases spanning the gap. The CDR3 covers 13 residues. CDR1 MNHEY and CDR2 SVGAGI come from the germline V gene. Here the CDR3 reads CASSHGGGDEQFF. The CDR3 coding sequence is TGTGCCAGCAGTCACGGGGGCGGCGATGAGCAGTTCTTC.

V usage is TRBV7-6 and J usage is TRBJ2-1; D might be TRBD2 (5 bases). Trimming pared 7 bases from V and 2 bases from J, leaving 15 bases between. Germline values: CDR1 SGHVS, CDR2 FNYEAQ. This CDR3 region has 15 residues. In DNA, the CDR3 is TGTGCCAGCAACCCGGGATCGGGCCCCTACAATGAGCAGTTCTTC. Protein product: CASNPGSGPYNEQFF.

V usage is TRBV19 and J usage is TRBJ1-2; possibly TRBD1 for D (5 bases). CDR1 is LNHDA and CDR2 is SQIVND in the germline V gene (reference sequence). The CDR3 contains 15 residues. Trimming shortened V by 10 bases and J by 7 bases, and 25 bases separated the two germline ends. The DNA for the CDR3 is TGTGCCACCTCCGATCGGGGGACTACTCGTTCTGGCTACACCTTC. Translated, it gives CATSDRGTTRSGYTF.

Here the CDR3 DNA reads TGTGCCAGCAGCGCCAACTTCGGCTACACCTTC. Protein sequence: CASSANFGYTF. The V and J genes are TRBV11-2 and TRBJ1-2; D is undetermined. Deletions cut 5 bases from V and 8 bases from J, with 9 bases between. Germline CDR1 reads SGHAT; CDR2 reads FQNNGV. This CDR3 region has 11 residues.

The chain couples TRBV5-6 to TRBJ1-4; 8 nucleotides align to TRBD1. Unmatched junction bases numbered 8, after V lost 5 bases and J lost 2 bases. Germline V gene sequence: CDR1 SGHDT, CDR2 YYEEEE. CDR3 size: 16 residues. The CDR3 DNA sequence: TGTGCCAGCAGTCCTGCAGGGGGCCGGACTAATGAAAAACTGTTTTTT. Its protein is CASSPAGGRTNEKLFF.

The chain has TRBV29-1 and TRBJ2-1; TRBD2 matches 10 bases. The V gene's germline CDR1 is SQVTM and CDR2 ANQGSEA. V lost 7 bases to trimming and J lost 2 bases; unmatched junction nucleotides: 11. This CDR3 has 16 residues. CDR3 coding DNA: TGCAGCGACGCAATACCCGGACTAGCGGCCTACAATGAGCAGTTCTTC. Translated: CSDAIPGLAAYNEQFF.